These T cell receptor beta chains were read from a single sample in a study of blood T cell repertoires in COVID-19. Sequencing used immunoSEQ multiplex PCR; TCRdb keeps in-frame clones, though not all of them. The data contain under 250,000 clones, approximately 83% of them seen just once; the ten biggest clones take up about 3.3%. The specimen sequenced was PBMCs or T cells enriched from blood (not recorded which). These receptors all stem from an older woman who had recovered from COVID-19. The CDR3 runs from the conserved cysteine through the conserved F or W. The D gene is left open where the match is weak. Some rows have no size entry. The others give once, few or many, or a class for an expanded clone.

D gene	V gene	J gene	clone size	CDR3 protein	CDR3 DNA
NA	TRBV6-5	TRBJ1-2	NA	CASSYSQANYGYTF	TGTGCCAGCAGTTACAGTCAGGCTAACTATGGCTACACCTTC
NA	TRBV19	TRBJ1-1	once	CASTPRPGVEAFF	TGTGCCAGTACCCCCCGGCCGGGAGTGGAGGCTTTCTTT
TRBD1	TRBV19	TRBJ1-2	NA	CASSTSYLGQGYGYTF	TGTGCCAGTAGTACCTCCTACCTCGGACAGGGCTATGGCTACACCTTC
NA	TRBV7-2	TRBJ1-1	once	CASSSGGWQTEAFF	TGTGCCAGCAGCTCCGGGGGGTGGCAGACTGAAGCTTTCTTT
NA	TRBV2	TRBJ2-1	NA	CASSKSGANEQFF	TGTGCCAGCAGTAAATCGGGAGCGAATGAGCAGTTCTTC
NA	TRBV10-1	TRBJ1-1	NA	CASSESRGMNTEAFF	TGCGCCAGCAGTGAGTCAAGGGGAATGAACACTGAAGCTTTCTTT
TRBD2	TRBV27	TRBJ2-7	NA	CASSPRLAGIVYEQYF	TGTGCCAGCAGTCCTCGACTAGCGGGAATTGTATACGAGCAGTACTTC
TRBD1	TRBV7-2	TRBJ1-6	NA	CASSFGQGYSPLHF	TGTGCCAGCAGCTTTGGACAGGGGTATTCACCCCTCCACTTT
TRBD1	TRBV6-4	TRBJ2-1	NA	CASSRVQGAYNEQFF	TGTGCCAGCAGCCGGGTTCAGGGGGCATACAATGAGCAGTTCTTC
TRBD1	TRBV19	TRBJ2-3	NA	CASSSGQPATDTQYF	TGTGCCAGTAGTTCGGGACAGCCAGCCACAGATACGCAGTATTTT
NA	TRBV11-2	TRBJ1-1	NA	CASSTHRDTEAFF	TGTGCCAGCAGCACTCACCGGGACACTGAAGCTTTCTTT
TRBD1	TRBV4-2	TRBJ2-1	NA	CASSMGTGAFNEQFF	TGTGCCAGCAGCATGGGGACAGGGGCGTTCAATGAGCAGTTCTTC
TRBD2	TRBV5-6	TRBJ2-1	NA	CASSRSRGLAGYNEQFF	TGTGCCAGCAGCCGTAGTCGGGGCCTAGCGGGATACAATGAGCAGTTCTTC
TRBD2	TRBV19	TRBJ2-3	NA	CASNNPGTSGHTDTQYF	TGTGCCAGTAATAACCCCGGGACTAGCGGACACACAGATACGCAGTATTTT
TRBD1	TRBV5-1	TRBJ2-5	NA	CASSELGQGAGETQYF	TGCGCCAGCAGCGAGCTAGGCCAGGGGGCAGGGGAGACCCAGTACTTC
NA	TRBV7-8	TRBJ1-3	NA	CASSPGATASSGNTIYF	TGTGCCAGCAGTCCCGGAGCGACAGCTTCCTCTGGAAACACCATATATTTT
NA	TRBV5-1	TRBJ1-1	NA	CASSLAAGMNTEAFF	TGCGCCAGCAGCTTGGCTGCAGGAATGAACACTGAAGCTTTCTTT
NA	TRBV7-2	TRBJ1-2	few	CASSLVSGALGGYTF	TGTGCCAGCAGCTTAGTGTCAGGGGCGCTTGGTGGCTACACCTTC
NA	TRBV5-6	TRBJ2-5	NA	CASSLTRSGETQYF	TGTGCCAGCAGCTTGACGCGGTCCGGGGAGACCCAGTACTTC
TRBD2	TRBV6-5	TRBJ2-4	NA	CASTTLGGWNIQYF	TGTGCCAGCACTACCTTGGGGGGGTGGAACATTCAGTACTTC
NA	TRBV4-2	TRBJ2-5	NA	CASSQDFEKTQYF	TGTGCCAGCAGCCAAGATTTTGAGAAGACCCAGTACTTC
NA	TRBV10-3	TRBJ1-2	NA	CAITRGEDDYGYTF	TGTGCCATCACCAGGGGTGAGGATGACTATGGCTACACCTTC
TRBD2	TRBV19	TRBJ2-7	few	CASTRTSGSSYEQYF	TGTGCCAGTACCCGGACTAGCGGAAGCTCCTACGAGCAGTACTTC
NA	TRBV6-6	TRBJ1-5	NA	CATFSGGSNQPQHF	TGTGCCACCTTTTCTGGGGGGAGCAATCAGCCCCAGCATTTT
TRBD2	TRBV27	TRBJ2-7	once	CASSFSPGLGTEQYF	TGTGCCAGCAGTTTTTCCCCGGGACTAGGAACCGAGCAGTACTTC
TRBD2	TRBV6-6	TRBJ2-3	NA	CASSPPSGGEKIGTQYF	TGTGCCAGCAGTCCCCCTAGCGGGGGGGAGAAGATAGGTACGCAGTATTTT
TRBD2	TRBV11-2	TRBJ2-1	NA	CASSLRGGVIEQFF	TGTGCCAGCAGCTTACGGGGAGGGGTAATTGAGCAGTTCTTC
NA	TRBV19	TRBJ1-4	NA	CASSLTRPTNEKLFF	TGTGCCAGTAGCCTAACGAGGCCAACTAATGAAAAACTGTTTTTT
NA	TRBV27	TRBJ1-3	NA	CASRSGISGNTIYF	TGTGCCAGCAGATCAGGGATCTCTGGAAACACCATATATTTT
TRBD2	TRBV7-7	TRBJ2-5	NA	CASRQSSGGQETQYF	TGTGCCAGCAGACAAAGCTCGGGAGGACAAGAGACCCAGTACTTC
NA	TRBV5-1	TRBJ2-2	few	CASTGHAANTGELFF	TGCGCCAGCACGGGACACGCTGCGAACACCGGGGAGCTGTTTTTT
NA	TRBV11-3	TRBJ2-1	NA	CASSAQGGKAYNEQFF	TGTGCCAGCAGCGCGCAAGGGGGAAAAGCTTACAATGAGCAGTTCTTC
NA	TRBV12-5	TRBJ2-1	NA	CASGSGLSSYNEQFF	TGTGCTAGTGGTTCTGGACTTAGCTCCTACAATGAGCAGTTCTTC
NA	TRBV3-1/TRBV3-2	TRBJ2-7	NA	CASSQEAGGRNEQYF	TGTGCCAGCAGCCAAGAGGCAGGGGGGAGAAACGAGCAGTACTTC